This T cell receptor beta chain was obtained from a study of blood T cell repertoires in COVID-19 (dated by TCRdb to about 2020). A note on the overall study: Collaborator samples came from the United States, Italy and Spain and covered acute and convalescent phases of COVID-19. The material from the prospective study consisted of cDNA or gDNA derived from T cells, B-cell-depleted T cells, or PBMCs. Subjects who had been exposed to COVID-19, were actively infected with it, or had recovered from it provided the deeply sampled blood TCRbeta repertoires that made up the dataset. The repertoires were released in a freely available public database intended as a resource for research on the immune response to SARS-CoV-2. Samples came from the ongoing ImmuneRACE study (first 160 participants) plus 1,254 subjects from 6 global collaborators. A de-identified subject ID, COVID-19 status, age in years and sex were almost always included in the sample metadata. HLA class I and class II types, where available, came from metadata supplied by the sample provider rather than from assay-based typing.

Participants in the prospective study were aged about 18 to 95 years, lived in 20 to 30 United States geographic areas, and enrolled through a virtual design. To assign participants to cohorts, the prospective study relied on clinical history that participants themselves reported in a screening survey and a study questionnaire. ImmuneRACE Cohort 3 recovered participants were defined by two consecutive negative NP/OP PCR tests, healthcare professional clearance, or symptom resolution. Mobile phlebotomists in the prospective study collected whole blood, serum and a nasopharyngeal or oropharyngeal swab from every participant. Participants in the prospective study had the option to provide additional blood draws and questionnaires over an approximately 2-month period. Prospective study blood samples were shipped either frozen or at room temperature before DNA extraction. TCRbeta CDR3 regions were amplified from genomic DNA by means of the immunoSEQ Assay, a bias-controlled multiplex PCR. The paper's data handling went like this. Within the assay, amplification of reference gene primers was used to estimate how many nucleated cells each sample contained. To quantify the absolute abundance of each unique TCRbeta CDR3 rearrangement, sequence reads were collapsed and filtered. For each sample, productive Simpson clonality was calculated by taking the square root of Simpson's diversity index across productive rearrangements. Held by TCRdb, this immuneACCESS table contains in-frame sequences only and omits some clones. Under half of the omission traces to an unresolved V gene where checked; the cause of the rest is unknown. V and J calls and clone size are copied from that table; D and trimming were computed from the DNA. Present in this sample are 200,000 to 250,000 clones, 75% to 90% of which were seen just once. Over 1% of the sample rests with the top ten.

This clone was observed a few times. No antigen is known for it. Base qualities were left out, and no much larger clone turns up one base away. Spanning cysteine to phenylalanine, the CDR3 consists of 15 amino acids. Left in the record is the CDR3 DNA by itself, 45 bases read in frame from the first base. CDR1 and CDR2, per the germline V gene, are SGHTS and YDEGEE. Germline trimming amounts to 8 bases on V and 0 bases on J, with 8 as the count of junction bases outside the gene matches. What the work shows at the level of the full study, not this receptor alone: The amount of clinical and demographic metadata varied by source and participant and was provided uncurated.

The receptor chain draws on TRBV5-8 and TRBJ2-1; 7 junctional bases match TRBD2. This TCR was recovered from a man younger than 40 who had recovered from COVID-19. Sample: PBMCs or T cells enriched from blood (not recorded which). In nucleotide form, the sequence is TGTGCCAGTAGACTAGCTCAAAACTCCTACAATGAGCAGTTCTTC. It specifies CASRLAQNSYNEQFF.